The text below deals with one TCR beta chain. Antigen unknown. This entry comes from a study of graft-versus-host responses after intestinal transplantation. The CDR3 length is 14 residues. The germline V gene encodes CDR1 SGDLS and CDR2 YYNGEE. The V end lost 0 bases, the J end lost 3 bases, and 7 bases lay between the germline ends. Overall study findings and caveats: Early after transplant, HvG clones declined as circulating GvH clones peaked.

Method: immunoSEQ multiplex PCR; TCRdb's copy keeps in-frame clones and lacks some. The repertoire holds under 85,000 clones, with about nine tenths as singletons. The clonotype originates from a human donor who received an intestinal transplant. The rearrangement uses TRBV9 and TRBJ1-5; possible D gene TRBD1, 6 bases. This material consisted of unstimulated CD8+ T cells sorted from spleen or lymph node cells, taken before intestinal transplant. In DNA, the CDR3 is TGTGCCAGCAGCGTAGGGACAGACAATCAGCCCCAGCATTTT. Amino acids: CASSVGTDNQPQHF.